This TCR beta chain was retrieved from a study of cytomegalovirus exposure and HLA in healthy donors. The overall study: Drawn from HLA-typed donors, approximately 86 million unique TCRs were held in an early data release. General study findings and limits: The presence/absence work took it that sequencing depth was about the same across donors. A later analysis revealed that TCR association rates differed between HLA loci, peaking at DRB1 and bottoming out at HLA-C.

Primers: 60 Vbeta forward and 13 Jbeta reverse. Measured with immunoSEQ multiplex PCR; TCRdb has only the in-frame clones, and not every one. The table records 200,000 to 250,000 clones, 77% of them present only once. The trim removed 0 bases at V and 1 base at J, leaving 4 bases unmatched. This CDR3 has 17 residues. Germline V CDR1 and CDR2: SGHNT, YYREEE (reference sequence). Remarks on this clone: Its antigen is currently unknown.

Specimen: PBMCs. The chain combines TRBV5-4 with TRBJ2-3; TRBD2 aligns across 11 bases. The receptor was isolated from an older woman in good health and CMV-seropositive. The chain's CDR3 is CASSLGTSGFGTDTQYF. The DNA of the CDR3 is TGTGCCAGCAGCTTGGGGACTAGCGGGTTTGGCACAGATACGCAGTATTTT.